A selection of T cell receptor beta chains follows, all from one sample in a study of T cell responses to AZD1222 COVID-19 vaccine. Profiling relied on immunoSEQ multiplex PCR, and the TCRdb table lists in-frame clones only, not all of them. Of 95,000 to 150,000 clones listed, roughly 90% are singletons. The input for sequencing was peripheral blood, taken on day 0 of AZD1222 vaccination. These receptors all come from an adult in good health. CDR3s include the opening cysteine and the closing phenylalanine or tryptophan. The order of the fields is J gene, V gene, CDR3 protein.

j_gene: TRBJ1-5; v_gene: TRBV19; CDR3aa: CASSKSRSRGNQPQHF
j_gene: TRBJ1-6; v_gene: TRBV9; CDR3aa: CASSVNRERDSPLHF
j_gene: TRBJ1-1; v_gene: TRBV28; CDR3aa: CASRPRLQGNTEAFF
j_gene: TRBJ2-7; v_gene: TRBV2; CDR3aa: CASSEEPHRAYEQYF
j_gene: TRBJ2-1; v_gene: TRBV19; CDR3aa: CASSKVVISNEQFF
j_gene: TRBJ1-5; v_gene: TRBV5-8; CDR3aa: CASSFRLLNQPQHF
j_gene: TRBJ2-4; v_gene: TRBV19; CDR3aa: CASSMENIQYF
j_gene: TRBJ2-1; v_gene: TRBV6-6; CDR3aa: CASSYMTGGYNEQFF
j_gene: TRBJ1-1; v_gene: TRBV28; CDR3aa: CASSSNRGGWTEAFF
j_gene: TRBJ2-1; v_gene: TRBV5-1; CDR3aa: CASTNAQILKQFF
j_gene: TRBJ1-1; v_gene: TRBV6-6; CDR3aa: CASSYSNPGTAFF
j_gene: TRBJ2-2; v_gene: TRBV5-4; CDR3aa: CASSLRDNTGELFF
j_gene: TRBJ1-2; v_gene: TRBV19; CDR3aa: CASSIGSRGRSDAYGYTF
j_gene: TRBJ2-1; v_gene: TRBV20-1; CDR3aa: CSAELHNEQFF
j_gene: TRBJ2-1; v_gene: TRBV7-9; CDR3aa: CASSHGGSVYNEQFF
j_gene: TRBJ1-2; v_gene: TRBV7-2; CDR3aa: CASIRDRQNYGYTF
j_gene: TRBJ2-1; v_gene: TRBV19; CDR3aa: CASTNNVAGLNEQFF
j_gene: TRBJ2-5; v_gene: TRBV3-1/TRBV3-2; CDR3aa: CASSRPSGAGGTQYF
j_gene: TRBJ1-2; v_gene: TRBV2; CDR3aa: CASSSGQDYGYTF
j_gene: TRBJ2-2; v_gene: TRBV9; CDR3aa: CASSVGVAGNTGELFF
j_gene: TRBJ2-7; v_gene: TRBV7-9; CDR3aa: CASYNGYEQYF
j_gene: TRBJ1-5; v_gene: TRBV5-8; CDR3aa: CASVLGRSNQPQHF
j_gene: TRBJ2-1; v_gene: TRBV27; CDR3aa: CATKVRLLYNEQFF
j_gene: TRBJ2-7; v_gene: TRBV4-3; CDR3aa: CASSQDSRGPYEQYF
j_gene: TRBJ2-1; v_gene: TRBV5-8; CDR3aa: CASSYVRSYNEQFF
j_gene: TRBJ2-7; v_gene: TRBV7-9; CDR3aa: CASSPPEGPYEQYF
j_gene: TRBJ2-7; v_gene: TRBV20-1; CDR3aa: CSARGTYEQYF
j_gene: TRBJ1-1; v_gene: TRBV5-1; CDR3aa: CASSRTGMNTEAFF
j_gene: TRBJ2-1; v_gene: TRBV28; CDR3aa: CASKPYFSGTGNEQFF
j_gene: TRBJ2-4; v_gene: TRBV7-9; CDR3aa: CASSPRDPRGGLAKNIQYF
j_gene: TRBJ1-2; v_gene: TRBV11-2; CDR3aa: CASSFRGGGYGYTF
j_gene: TRBJ2-1; v_gene: TRBV10-3; CDR3aa: CAISVLAEYNEQFF
j_gene: TRBJ2-3; v_gene: TRBV11-2; CDR3aa: CASSFSGTSGGHLYF
j_gene: TRBJ1-5; v_gene: TRBV5-8; CDR3aa: CASSQGQTEPQHF
j_gene: TRBJ1-1; v_gene: TRBV10-2; CDR3aa: CASSEQRNTEAFF
j_gene: TRBJ1-3; v_gene: TRBV30; CDR3aa: CAWSRPGQGWNTIYF
j_gene: TRBJ2-7; v_gene: TRBV10-3; CDR3aa: CAISASYEQYF
j_gene: TRBJ1-1; v_gene: TRBV23-1; CDR3aa: CASSPPPQGPAEAFF
j_gene: TRBJ2-1; v_gene: TRBV9; CDR3aa: CASSAVLAGNEQFF
j_gene: TRBJ2-7; v_gene: TRBV6-1; CDR3aa: CASSEARTGSQYF
j_gene: TRBJ2-7; v_gene: TRBV19; CDR3aa: CASSPWTGKSYEQYF
j_gene: TRBJ2-2; v_gene: TRBV25-1; CDR3aa: CASSGTTGELFF
j_gene: TRBJ2-7; v_gene: TRBV6-2/TRBV6-3; CDR3aa: CASSSVAGGLNEQYF
j_gene: TRBJ2-3; v_gene: TRBV5-1; CDR3aa: CASSTSSGKGLDTQYF
j_gene: TRBJ2-1; v_gene: TRBV9; CDR3aa: CASSVGSAGGHHEQFF
j_gene: TRBJ1-4; v_gene: TRBV6-7; CDR3aa: CASTDGAGTPWLFF